This TCR beta chain derives from a study of control samples from healthy donors and cancer patients (dated by TCRdb to about 2020). Reading the germline V gene gives CDR1 SGHAT and CDR2 FQNNGV. V was cut back by 5 bases and J by 5 bases, leaving a gap of 12 bases between them. There are 14 amino acids in the CDR3, from cysteine to phenylalanine inclusive. The read is trimmed to its CDR3 DNA, 42 bases read in frame from base 1. As concerns this clone: What this receptor recognizes is not known. The input lacks base qualities; no much larger clone sits a single base away.

Receptor libraries were prepared by the immunoSEQ multiplex PCR assay. Entries here come from immuneACCESS through TCRdb and include only in-frame sequences with V and J called. Some clones fail to appear in such tables; in the studies checked, an unresolved V gene covers under half of the shortfall, and the cause of the remainder is unknown. The sample has tens of thousands of clones on record, more than 75% of them singletons. Together, the top ten hold just under 4% of the sample. Recombination joined TRBV11-2 with TRBJ2-2, with the D gene uncertain. The origin of this receptor is a woman aged 50 to 65 in good health. The sequenced material came from blood. The DNA reads as follows: TGTGCCAGCAGCCCGCAGACCCGTACCGGGGAGCTGTTTTTT. Its protein product is CASSPQTRTGELFF.